This TCR beta chain originates from a study of cytomegalovirus exposure and HLA in healthy donors. At the level of the study: The approximately 660 first-cohort repertoires shared a platform with the approximately 120 validation repertoires, as reported in a later analysis.

Study-level findings and limits: Cytomegalovirus association was assigned to 150 to 200 TCR beta chains. Rare TCR sequences dominated, though some public TCRs recurred in many donors.

The table lists this clone with a count of one. Its target is unknown. Only in-frame clones appear in the TCRdb table, and some are missing; sequencing was by immunoSEQ multiplex PCR. The sample records about 350,000 clones, about nine tenths being singletons. Per the germline V gene, CDR1 is MNHEY and CDR2 is SVGAGI. The V gene lost 0 bases and the J gene lost 2 bases, with 8 bases spanning the gap. The CDR3 totals 15 residues. The V and J genes are TRBV6-5 and TRBJ1-5, with D possibly TRBD1 on 5 matching bases. The sequenced sample consisted of PBMCs. This TCR derives from a woman in her thirties in good health and CMV-seropositive. The CDR3 is CASSYSRGGNQPQHF. Written as DNA, the CDR3 is TGTGCCAGCAGTTACTCGAGAGGGGGCAATCAGCCCCAGCATTTT.